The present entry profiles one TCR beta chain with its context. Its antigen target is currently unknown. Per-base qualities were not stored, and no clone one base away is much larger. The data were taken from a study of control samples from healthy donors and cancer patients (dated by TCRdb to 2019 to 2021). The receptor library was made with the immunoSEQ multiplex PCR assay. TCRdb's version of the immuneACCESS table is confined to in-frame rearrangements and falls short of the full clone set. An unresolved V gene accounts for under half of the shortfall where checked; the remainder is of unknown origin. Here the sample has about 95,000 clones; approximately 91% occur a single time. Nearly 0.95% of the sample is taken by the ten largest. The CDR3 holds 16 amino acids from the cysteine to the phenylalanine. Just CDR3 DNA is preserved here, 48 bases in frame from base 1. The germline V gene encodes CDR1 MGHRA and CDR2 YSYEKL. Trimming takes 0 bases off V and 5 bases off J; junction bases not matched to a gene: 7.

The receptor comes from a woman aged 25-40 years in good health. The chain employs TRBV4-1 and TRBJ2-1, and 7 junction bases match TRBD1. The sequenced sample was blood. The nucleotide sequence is TGCGCCAGCAGCCAAGATTCGACGGGACAGCACAATGAGCAGTTCTTC. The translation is CASSQDSTGQHNEQFF.